Below are 14 T cell receptor beta chains sequenced from a single sample in a study of blood T cell repertoires in COVID-19. The data were produced by immunoSEQ multiplex PCR, yet TCRdb's version contains in-frame clones alone and is incomplete. Among some 43,000 clones listed, approximately 90% were seen once. The sequenced sample was peripheral blood. Receptors originate from a man aged 55 to 70 with active COVID-19.

The chain has TRBV6-1 and TRBJ2-6; 9 bases map to TRBD1. The CDR3 has 19 amino acids. The ends lost 4 bases at V and 2 bases at J; junction bases unmatched: 12. Looked up from germline, CDR1 is MNHNS and CDR2 is SASEGT. CDR3 sequence reads: CASSGGPDRGLAGANVLTF. Written as DNA, the CDR3 is TGTGCCAGCAGTGGAGGGCCGGACAGGGGTCTAGCTGGGGCCAACGTCCTGACTTTC.

The J gene is TRBJ2-3, the V gene TRBV9; no definite D call. CDR1 is SGDLS, CDR2 YYNGEE, per germline. V lost 0 bases and J lost 2, with 7 bases in between. The CDR3 loop spans 14 amino acids. The CDR3 region is CASSVAYHTDTQYF. The CDR3 DNA sequence: TGTGCCAGCAGCGTAGCCTACCACACAGATACGCAGTATTTT.

This chain uses TRBV7-8 with TRBJ1-1; 8 nucleotides agree with TRBD1. V trimming: 8 bases; J trimming: 0 bases; junction bases outside the gene matches: 8. The CDR3 loop spans 15 amino acids. Germline V gene sequence: CDR1 SGHVS, CDR2 FQNEAQ. CDR3 residues: CASGTGTGVNTEAFF. The CDR3 DNA reads TGTGCCAGCGGAACCGGGACAGGTGTGAACACTGAAGCTTTCTTT.

The rearrangement links TRBV6-6 to TRBJ2-5, with a tentative D call TRBD2 (5 bases). The CDR3 loop spans 15 amino acids. Germline V gene sequence: CDR1 MNHNY, CDR2 SVGAGI (reference sequence). The V end lost 8 bases, the J end lost 5 bases, and 21 bases lay between the germline ends. The CDR3 nucleotides read TGTGCCAGCCCGTCCCAGCGTCGCGGGTCGGAGACCCAGTACTTC. Translated, it gives CASPSQRRGSETQYF.

This clone was observed a handful of times. The chain joins TRBV9 to TRBJ1-6, with D perhaps TRBD1 (6 bases). Germline V gene data show CDR1 as SGDLS and CDR2 as YYNGEE. The CDR3 runs to 15 residues. Trimming stripped 0 bases from V and 5 bases from J, with 9 bases between. The CDR3, as DNA: TGTGCCAGCAGCGTAGGGACAGCCGATAATTCACCCCTCCACTTT. It codes for CASSVGTADNSPLHF.

The chain is built from TRBV29-1 and TRBJ1-1; D is unresolved. Looked up from germline, CDR1 is SQVTM and CDR2 is ANQGSEA. The CDR3 loop spans 13 amino acids. Between the trimmed V and J ends, which lost 3 bases and 3 bases, there was a span of 11 bases. The CDR3 DNA reads TGCAGCGTTGAGGTCCCACTCCACACTGAAGCTTTCTTT. Its translation is CSVEVPLHTEAFF.

This chain joins TRBV18 and TRBJ1-1; no definite D call. CDR3 length: 16 amino acids. Germline-derived CDR1 and CDR2 are KGHSH and LQKENI. The ends were cut back, 1 base at V and 0 bases at J, with 12 bases in the middle. In nucleotides, the CDR3 is TGTGCCAGCTCACCACTTGCGGTCAGCATGAACACTGAAGCTTTCTTT. Protein product: CASSPLAVSMNTEAFF.

The chain combines TRBV7-2 with TRBJ2-5, with TRBD2 matching 7 bases. Germline trimming cut 6 bases from V and 6 bases from J; bases unmatched to any gene: 10. The CDR3 runs to 14 residues. Germline V gives CDR1 SGHTA, CDR2 FQGNSA. CDR3 sequence: CASSQLRGLQTQYF. The CDR3 DNA reads TGTGCCAGCAGTCAGCTGAGGGGACTACAGACCCAGTACTTC.

The CDR3 spells CASSPVHSSATNEKLFF. The CDR3 nucleotides read TGTGCCAGCTCACCAGTCCACAGTTCTGCAACTAATGAAAAACTGTTTTTT. This rearrangement joins TRBV18 to TRBJ1-4; unclear D gene. CDR1 and CDR2 from the germline V gene are KGHSH and LQKENI. CDR3 size: 17 residues. V was trimmed by 2 bases and J by 0 bases, leaving 13 bases between them.

The chain uses TRBV7-9 and TRBJ1-6, with 7 bases identical to TRBD1. The CDR3 is 14 amino acids. The V segment lost 2 bases and the J segment 10 bases; nucleotides outside the gene matches: 5. Per the germline V gene, CDR1 is SEHNR and CDR2 is FQNEAQ (reference sequence). As DNA, the CDR3 is TGTGCCAGCAGCTTAAGGCAGGGGGAGTCACCCCTCCACTTT. It is translated as CASSLRQGESPLHF.

V usage is TRBV10-3 and J usage is TRBJ2-2, with TRBD2 identical over 10 bases. Germline CDR1 ENHRY, CDR2 SYGVKD. CDR3 size: 13 residues. V shed 11 bases, J shed 3 bases, and the junction held 3 bases outside the gene matches. In nucleotides, the CDR3 is TGTGCCGGGGGGACTAGCGACACCGGGGAGCTGTTTTTT. Protein: CAGGTSDTGELFF.

The CDR3 nucleotides are TGCAGCGGCCTTTTAGGGGGAAGATACACTGAAGCTTTCTTT. Amino acids: CSGLLGGRYTEAFF. V usage is TRBV29-1 and J usage is TRBJ1-1; D is possibly TRBD1 (6 bases). The CDR3 totals 14 residues. The germline CDR1 and CDR2 sequences are SQVTM and ANQGSEA. Trimming removed 7 bases at V and 3 bases at J, with 18 bases between.

In this sample, this clone turned up once. V usage is TRBV9 and J usage is TRBJ1-5; D gene ambiguous. Germline V lookup: CDR1 SGDLS, CDR2 YYNGEE. The ends were cut back, 0 bases at V and 7 bases at J, with 8 bases in the middle. This CDR3 is 13 amino acids long. CDR3 nucleotide sequence: TGTGCCAGCAGCGTAGCTACGGGGCAGCCCCAGCATTTT. Protein: CASSVATGQPQHF.

This sequence joins TRBV9 and TRBJ1-1; D is undetermined. Germline V gene lookup returns CDR1 SGDLS and CDR2 YYNGEE. The CDR3 covers 15 residues. V was trimmed by 4 bases and J by 1 base, leaving 14 bases between them. The CDR3, as DNA: TGTGCCAGCAGCAAGAGCCGGGTCCCGAACACTGAAGCTTTCTTT. Its protein is CASSKSRVPNTEAFF. The variable domain in full, with the rest retrieved from reference TRBV9 and TRBJ1-1, is DSGVTQTPKHLITATGQRVTLRCSPRSGDLSVYWYQQSLDQGLQFLIQYYNGEERAKGNILERFSAQQFPDLHSELNLSSLELGDSALYFCASSKSRVPNTEAFFGQGTRLTVV.